This passage covers 13 T cell receptor beta chains from one sample sequenced in a study of CD8 T cells in ankylosing spondylitis. Via MiXCR, TCRdb re-called the 5' RACE reads, giving one row per CDR3 protein. The sample consists of approximately 180,000 distinct CDR3 sequences, 18% of them appearing once. Material: blood, either unsorted or a sorted T cell fraction (not recorded which). The receptors originated from a male donor between 5 and 35 years old with ankylosing spondylitis or in good health (not recorded which).

The table lists this clonotype with many counts. The V gene is TRBV21-1, the J gene TRBJ1-5; the table names TRBD1, a call not compared with the DNA. TRBV21-1 has pseudogene status. This CDR3 contains 13 residues. CDR3: CASGDRLGQPQHF. DNA of the CDR3: TGTGCCAGCGGCGACAGGCTCGGACAGCCCCAGCATTTT.

This clonotype was observed at least ten times. The gene calls are TRBV5-1 and TRBJ1-1; D unresolved. The V gene lost 1 base and the J gene lost 1 base, with 17 bases spanning the gap. The CDR3 is 17 residues long. Germline V gene data show CDR1 as SGHRS and CDR2 as YFSETQ. The CDR3 region is CASSLYPLSSGNTEAFF. DNA for the CDR3: TGCGCCAGCAGCTTGTATCCTCTGAGCTCCGGGAACACTGAAGCTTTCTTT.

This clonotype was seen ten or more times. CDR3 in DNA: TGTGCCACCAGTGCCCCCGGGACAGAAAGCACAGATACGCAGTATTTT. Amino acids: CATSAPGTESTDTQYF. The V gene is TRBV24-1, the J gene TRBJ2-3, with 7 bases that match TRBD1. Trimming removed 5 bases from V and 0 bases from J; junction bases left unmatched: 7. Germline CDR1 reads KGHDR; CDR2 reads SFDVKD. This CDR3 is 16 amino acids long.

This clonotype has a count of ten or more. This chain joins TRBV13 and TRBJ2-7, with D perhaps TRBD1 (6 bases). This CDR3 has 14 amino acids. Deletions cut 5 bases from V and 5 bases from J, with 16 bases between. The V gene's germline CDR1 is PRHDT and CDR2 FYEKMQ (reference sequence). The CDR3 coding sequence is TGTGCCAGCAGCGGGGCAGGGGTCAGCCACGAGCAGTACGTC. Protein product: CASSGAGVSHEQYV.

This clonotype was counted between two and nine times. The V and J genes are TRBV5-5 and TRBJ2-1; TRBD2 matches at 7 bases. Germline CDR1 is SGHKS and CDR2 is YYEKEE (reference sequence). V lost 6 bases, J lost 7 bases, and 10 bases stayed unmatched. The length of the CDR3 is 14 residues. CDR3 residues: CASTGGSVLNEQFF. CDR3 nucleotides: TGTGCCAGCACGGGCGGGAGCGTGCTTAATGAGCAGTTCTTC.

This clonotype was observed many times. The V and J genes are TRBV6-2 or TRBV6-3 and TRBJ2-2, with TRBD1 matching 8 bases. V shed 6 bases, J shed 2 bases, and the junction held 8 bases outside the gene matches. CDR1 is MNHEY, CDR2 SVGEGT, per germline. This CDR3 is 16 amino acids long. The CDR3 loop reads CASSNTGGVNTGELFF. The CDR3 coding sequence is TGTGCCAGCAGCAATACAGGGGGAGTAAACACCGGGGAGCTGTTTTTT.

With regard to this clonotype: The junction departs from germline at one end; a sequencing error may be responsible. This chain joins TRBV25-1 and TRBJ1-1; D not resolved. This CDR3 is 16 amino acids long. In germline, CDR1 is MGHDK, CDR2 SYGVNS. CDR3 sequence: CASSERGSWEIAEALF. CDR3 nucleotides: TGTGCCAGCAGTGAACGAGGGAGTTGGGAGATCGCTGAAGCTTTATTT.

The rearrangement links TRBV15 to TRBJ2-7; D gene ambiguous. Germline CDR1 is LNHNV and CDR2 is YYDKDF (reference sequence). The V and J ends lost 1 base and 7 bases respectively, with 17 bases between them. CDR3 size: 15 residues. CDR3 sequence: CATSRGSGPNEEQYF. For the CDR3, the DNA is TGTGCCACCAGCAGAGGGTCAGGACCGAACGAGGAGCAGTACTTC. Variable domain in full (rest from reference TRBV15 and TRBJ2-7): DAMVIQNPRYQVTQFGKPVTLSCSQTLNHNVMYWYQQKSSQAPKLLFHYYDKDFNNEADTPDNFQSRRPNTSFCFLDIRSPGLGDTAMYLCATSRGSGPNEEQYFGPGTRLTVT.

In this sample, this clonotype turned up a few times. The chain recombines TRBV19 with TRBJ1-2; 7 bases are a match to TRBD1. The CDR3 runs 16 residues. Germline CDR1 reads LNHDA; CDR2 reads SQIVND (reference sequence). Unmatched junction bases numbered 11, after V lost 2 bases and J lost 5 bases. CDR3 sequence: CASSITPGQQTYGYTF. In nucleotides, the CDR3 is TGTGCCAGTAGTATAACCCCGGGACAGCAAACTTATGGCTACACCTTC.

The V gene is TRBV18, the J gene TRBJ2-1; 11 positions match TRBD2. CDR3 size: 15 residues. Germline CDR1 and CDR2: KGHSH and LQKENI. With V trimmed by 3 bases and J by 8 bases, 6 bases remained unmatched. The CDR3 is CASSPNGLAGDEQFF. CDR3 coding DNA: TGTGCCAGCTCACCTAACGGACTAGCGGGCGATGAGCAGTTCTTC.

This clonotype was found many times. The chain recombines TRBV14 with TRBJ2-1; D unresolved. Trimming took off 2 bases at V and 8 bases at J, with 10 bases between the two ends. The CDR3 runs to 13 residues. The germline V gene encodes CDR1 SGHDN and CDR2 FVKESK. CDR3 region: CASSQMQVDEQFF. CDR3 in DNA: TGTGCCAGCAGCCAAATGCAGGTCGATGAGCAGTTCTTC.

The table lists this clonotype with many counts. The V and J genes are TRBV6-6 and TRBJ1-4, with no clear D. This CDR3 is built from 21 residues. Trimming took 0 bases from V and 0 from J, leaving 23 bases between them. Germline lookup yields CDR1 MNHNY and CDR2 SVGAGI (reference sequence). CDR3 in DNA: TGTGCCAGCAGTTACTCAAGGATGGGAGCAGGAGCGGGTGCAACTAATGAAAAACTGTTTTTT. This translates into CASSYSRMGAGAGATNEKLFF.

The chain is built from TRBV4-1 and TRBJ1-1; D perhaps matches TRBD1 (6 bases). V gave up 1 base and J gave up 7 bases, with 13 bases separating them. Germline V lookup: CDR1 MGHRA, CDR2 YSYEKL. The CDR3 sequence is 14 residues long. CDR3 amino acids: CASSQVGGGIEAFF. The CDR3 DNA follows: TGCGCCAGCAGCCAAGTTGGGGGCGGAATTGAAGCTTTCTTT.